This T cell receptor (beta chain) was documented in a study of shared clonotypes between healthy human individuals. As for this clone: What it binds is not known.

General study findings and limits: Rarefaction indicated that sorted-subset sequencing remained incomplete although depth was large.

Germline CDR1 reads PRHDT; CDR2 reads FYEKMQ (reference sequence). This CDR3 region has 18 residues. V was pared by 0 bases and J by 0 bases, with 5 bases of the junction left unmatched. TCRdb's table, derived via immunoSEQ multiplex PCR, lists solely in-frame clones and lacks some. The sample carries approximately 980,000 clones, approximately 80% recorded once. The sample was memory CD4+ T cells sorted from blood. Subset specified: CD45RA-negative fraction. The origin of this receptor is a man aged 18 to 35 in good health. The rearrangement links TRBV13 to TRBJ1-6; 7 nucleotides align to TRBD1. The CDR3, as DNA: TGTGCCAGCAGCTTAGGCTCACGGACAGGCTCCTATAATTCACCCCTCCACTTT. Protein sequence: CASSLGSRTGSYNSPLHF.